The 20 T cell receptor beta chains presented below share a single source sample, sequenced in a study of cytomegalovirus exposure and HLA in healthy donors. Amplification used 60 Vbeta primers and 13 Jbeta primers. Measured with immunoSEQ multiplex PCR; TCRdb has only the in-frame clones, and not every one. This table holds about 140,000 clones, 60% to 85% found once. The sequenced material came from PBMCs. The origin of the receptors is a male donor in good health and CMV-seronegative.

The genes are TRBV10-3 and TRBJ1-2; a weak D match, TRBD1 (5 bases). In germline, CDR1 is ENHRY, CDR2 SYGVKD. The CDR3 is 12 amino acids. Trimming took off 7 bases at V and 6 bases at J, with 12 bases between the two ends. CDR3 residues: CAITPGGDGYTF. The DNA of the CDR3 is TGTGCCATCACCCCTGGGGGGGATGGCTACACCTTC.

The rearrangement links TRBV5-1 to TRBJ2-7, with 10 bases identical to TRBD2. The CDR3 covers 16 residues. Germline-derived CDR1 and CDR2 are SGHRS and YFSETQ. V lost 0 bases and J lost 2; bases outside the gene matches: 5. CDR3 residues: CASSLAGLADTYEQYF. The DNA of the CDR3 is TGCGCCAGCAGCTTGGCCGGACTAGCGGATACCTACGAGCAGTACTTC.

The CDR3, as DNA: TGTGCCAGCAGCCCTTCTAGCGGGGAGCAGTTCTTC. Translating it yields CASSPSSGEQFF. The chain combines TRBV7-9 with TRBJ2-1, with 8 bases that match TRBD2. Losses at the gene ends were 5 bases for V and 10 bases for J; bases not matched to a gene: 4. CDR1 and CDR2 (germline): SEHNR, FQNEAQ (reference sequence). The CDR3 has 12 residues.

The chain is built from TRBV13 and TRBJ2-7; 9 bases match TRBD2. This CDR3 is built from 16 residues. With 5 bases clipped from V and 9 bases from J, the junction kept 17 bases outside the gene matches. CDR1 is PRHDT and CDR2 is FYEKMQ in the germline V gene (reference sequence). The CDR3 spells CASSPGLALRGGGQYF. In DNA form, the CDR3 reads TGTGCCAGCAGCCCGGGACTAGCATTGAGGGGCGGGGGGCAGTACTTC.

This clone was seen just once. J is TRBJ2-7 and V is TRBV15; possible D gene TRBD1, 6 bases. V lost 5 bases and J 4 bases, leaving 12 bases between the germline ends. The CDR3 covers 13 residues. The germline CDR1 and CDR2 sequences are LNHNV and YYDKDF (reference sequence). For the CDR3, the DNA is TGTGCCACCAGCGGGACACTTCCTTACGAGCAGTACTTC. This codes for CATSGTLPYEQYF.

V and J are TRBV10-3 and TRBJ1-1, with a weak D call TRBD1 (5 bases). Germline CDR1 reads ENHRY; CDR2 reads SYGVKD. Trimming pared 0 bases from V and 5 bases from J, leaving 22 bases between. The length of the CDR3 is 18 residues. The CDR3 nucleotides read TGTGCCATCAGTGAGTCGTTCTGGGGTATAAGACGGGGGACTGAAGCTTTCTTT. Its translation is CAISESFWGIRRGTEAFF.

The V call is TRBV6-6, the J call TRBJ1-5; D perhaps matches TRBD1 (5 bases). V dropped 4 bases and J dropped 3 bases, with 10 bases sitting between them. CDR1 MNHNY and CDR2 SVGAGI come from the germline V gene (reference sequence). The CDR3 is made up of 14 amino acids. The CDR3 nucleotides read TGTGCCAGCAGTTCGGGACTGATCAATCAGCCCCAGCATTTT. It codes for CASSSGLINQPQHF.

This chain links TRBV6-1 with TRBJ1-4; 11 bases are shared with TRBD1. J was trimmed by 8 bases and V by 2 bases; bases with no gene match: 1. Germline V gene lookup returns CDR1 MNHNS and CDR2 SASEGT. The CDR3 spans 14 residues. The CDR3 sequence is CASSERDRGEKLFF. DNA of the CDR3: TGTGCCAGCAGTGAACGGGACAGGGGGGAAAAACTGTTTTTT.

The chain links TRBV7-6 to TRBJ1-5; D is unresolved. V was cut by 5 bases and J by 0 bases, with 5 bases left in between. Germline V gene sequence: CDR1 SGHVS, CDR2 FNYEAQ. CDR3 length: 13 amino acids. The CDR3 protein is CASSISSNQPQHF. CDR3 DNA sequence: TGTGCCAGCAGCATCAGTAGCAATCAGCCCCAGCATTTT.

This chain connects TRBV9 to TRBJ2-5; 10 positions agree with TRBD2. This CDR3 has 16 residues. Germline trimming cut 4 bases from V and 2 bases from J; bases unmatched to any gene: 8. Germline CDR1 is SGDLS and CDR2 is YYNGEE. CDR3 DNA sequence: TGTGCCAGCAGCCCCCAGGGACTAGCGTCACAAGAGACCCAGTACTTC. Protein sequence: CASSPQGLASQETQYF.

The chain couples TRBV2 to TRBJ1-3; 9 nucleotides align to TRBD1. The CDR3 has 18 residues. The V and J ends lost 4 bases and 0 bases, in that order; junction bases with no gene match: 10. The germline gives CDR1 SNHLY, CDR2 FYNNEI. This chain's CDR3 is CASSVQTTDRGSGNTIYF. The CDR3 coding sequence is TGTGCCAGCAGTGTTCAAACTACGGACAGGGGCTCTGGAAACACCATATATTTT.

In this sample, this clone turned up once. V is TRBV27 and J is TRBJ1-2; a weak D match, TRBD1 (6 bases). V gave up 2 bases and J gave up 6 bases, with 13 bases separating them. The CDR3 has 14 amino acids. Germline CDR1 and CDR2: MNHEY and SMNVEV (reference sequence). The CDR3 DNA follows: TGTGCCAGCAGTTTAATTGCAGGGGCTGATGGCTACACCTTC. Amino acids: CASSLIAGADGYTF.

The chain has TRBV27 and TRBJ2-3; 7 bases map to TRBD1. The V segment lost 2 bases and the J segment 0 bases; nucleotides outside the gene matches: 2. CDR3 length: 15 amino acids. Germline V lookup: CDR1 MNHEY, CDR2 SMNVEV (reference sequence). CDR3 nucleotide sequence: TGTGCCAGCAGTTTACTCAGGGGGAGCACAGATACGCAGTATTTT. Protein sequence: CASSLLRGSTDTQYF.

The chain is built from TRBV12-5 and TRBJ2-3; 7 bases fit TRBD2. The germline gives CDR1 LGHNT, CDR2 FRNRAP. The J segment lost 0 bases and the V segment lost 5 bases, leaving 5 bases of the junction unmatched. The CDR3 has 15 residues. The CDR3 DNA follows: TGTGCTAGTGGTACGAGCGGGGAGAGCACAGATACGCAGTATTTT. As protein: CASGTSGESTDTQYF. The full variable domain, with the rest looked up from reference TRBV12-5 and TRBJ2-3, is DARVTQTPRHKVTEMGQEVTMRCQPILGHNTVFWYRQTMMQGLELLAYFRNRAPLDDSGMPKDRFSAEMPDATLATLKIQPSEPRDSAVYFCASGTSGESTDTQYFGPGTRLTVL.

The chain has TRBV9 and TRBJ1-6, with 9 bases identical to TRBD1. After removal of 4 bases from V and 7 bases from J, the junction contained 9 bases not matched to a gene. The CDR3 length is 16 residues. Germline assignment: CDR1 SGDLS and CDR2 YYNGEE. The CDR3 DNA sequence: TGTGCCAGCAGCTTCCGGACAGGGGATGTAAATTCACCCCTCCACTTT. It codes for CASSFRTGDVNSPLHF.

This CDR3 reads CASIPGGAGANVLTF. DNA of the CDR3: TGTGCCAGCATCCCGGGCGGGGCTGGGGCCAACGTCCTGACTTTC. The rearrangement links TRBV7-2 to TRBJ2-6; maybe TRBD2 (6 bases). The CDR3 consists of 15 residues. V lost 7 bases to trimming and J lost 2 bases, with 12 bases between them. In germline, CDR1 is SGHTA, CDR2 FQGNSA.

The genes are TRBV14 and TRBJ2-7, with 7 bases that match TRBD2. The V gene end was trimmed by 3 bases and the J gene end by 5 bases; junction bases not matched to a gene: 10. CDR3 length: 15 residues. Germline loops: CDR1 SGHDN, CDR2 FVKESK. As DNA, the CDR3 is TGTGCCAGCAGCCAGGCGCCGACGGGAGGCCACGAGCAGTACTTC. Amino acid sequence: CASSQAPTGGHEQYF.

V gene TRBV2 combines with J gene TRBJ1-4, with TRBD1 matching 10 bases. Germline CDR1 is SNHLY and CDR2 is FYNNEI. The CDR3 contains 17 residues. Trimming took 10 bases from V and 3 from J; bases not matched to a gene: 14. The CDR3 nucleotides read TGTGCCAATGTGGGACGGGACAGGGGCGACCCTAATGAAAAACTGTTTTTT. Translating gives CANVGRDRGDPNEKLFF.

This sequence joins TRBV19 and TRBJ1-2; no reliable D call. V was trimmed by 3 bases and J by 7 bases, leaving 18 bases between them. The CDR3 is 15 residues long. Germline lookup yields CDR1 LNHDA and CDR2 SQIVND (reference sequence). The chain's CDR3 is CASSILRGSRRGYTF. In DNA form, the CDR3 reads TGTGCCAGTAGTATTCTCCGAGGGAGCCGGCGTGGCTACACCTTC.

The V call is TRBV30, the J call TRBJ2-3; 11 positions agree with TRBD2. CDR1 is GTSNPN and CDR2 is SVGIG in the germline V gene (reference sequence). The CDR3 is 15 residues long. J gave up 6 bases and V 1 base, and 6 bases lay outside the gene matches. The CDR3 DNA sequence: TGTGCCTGGAGTGGGACTAGCGGGTGGATCGATACGCAGTATTTT. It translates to CAWSGTSGWIDTQYF.